Following are 3 T cell receptor beta chains from one sample sequenced in a study of T cell repertoires in cytomegalovirus infection. TCRdb re-called the reads through MiXCR, storing one row per CDR3 protein. The sample holds hundreds of thousands of distinct CDR3 sequences, 20% to 25% seen once. Sequenced: CD8+ T cells from PBMCs. The receptors were gathered from a human donor in good health (CMV status not recorded). Some clones in this sample may be carry-over from other donors' samples.

This clonotype was observed many times. This chain links TRBV7-2 with TRBJ2-3, with D possibly matching TRBD1 (5 bases). Germline V gene data show CDR1 as SGHTA and CDR2 as FQGNSA. Between the trimmed V and J ends, which lost 1 base and 2 bases, there was a span of 19 bases. The CDR3 consists of 18 residues. The CDR3 DNA reads as TGTGCCAGCAGCTTAGAGCACAGGTTAAGGGGCGTCACAGATACGCAGTATTTT. Translation gives CASSLEHRLRGVTDTQYF.

The gene calls are TRBV15 and TRBJ2-7; weak D call: TRBD1 (5 bases). This CDR3 comprises 16 residues. Between the trimmed V and J ends, which lost 4 bases and 3 bases, there was a span of 19 bases. Germline CDR1 LNHNV, CDR2 YYDKDF (reference sequence). The CDR3 spells CATSTSTVFSSYEQYV. DNA for the CDR3: TGTGCCACCAGCACCTCGACAGTCTTTTCTAGCTACGAGCAGTACGTC.

This clonotype was seen more than once but under ten times. The chain is built from TRBV10-3 and TRBJ1-1; a possible D gene is TRBD1 (6 bases). Deletions cut 6 bases from V and 6 bases from J, with 17 bases between. CDR3 length equals 14 residues. Looked up from germline, CDR1 is ENHRY and CDR2 is SYGVKD. CDR3 in DNA: TGTGCCATCAGGACGACAGGAGGGGATCCTGAAGCTTTCTTT. As protein: CAIRTTGGDPEAFF.